This T cell receptor (beta chain) originates from a study of blood T cell repertoires in COVID-19. Overall study: The analysed material was cDNA or gDNA that came from T cells, B-cell-depleted T cells, or PBMCs.

Original processing notes: Reference gene primer amplification gave nucleated cell count estimates. The assay was immunoSEQ multiplex PCR, and TCRdb's table has in-frame clones only and misses some. The V and J calls and clone size are taken from that table; D and trimming were inferred from the DNA. This table has roughly 230,000 clones, roughly 80% appearing once. The CDR3 contains 15 residues. CDR1 and CDR2 (germline): MDHEN, SYDVKM. V shed 7 bases and J shed 4 bases, with 17 bases lying between them. The specimen was peripheral blood. This rearrangement joins TRBV28 to TRBJ1-5, with a possible D match to TRBD1 (6 bases). The sequence was obtained from a woman in her fifties or sixties with active or convalescent COVID-19. This chain's CDR3 is CASIPAGRGNQPQHF. CDR3 DNA sequence: TGTGCCAGCATTCCGGCGGGCAGGGGTAATCAGCCCCAGCATTTT.